The sequence of this T cell receptor beta chain was determined in a study of regulatory T cells in long-lasting Graves disease. The CDR3 is 14 amino acids. Germline V gene lookup returns CDR1 MDHEN and CDR2 SYDVKM. Time point defined: newly diagnosed GD, antithyroid drugs for less than 3 months. From PBMCs, RNA was extracted and then used to make the TCR library. This clonotype came up once. At one end the junction does not follow the germline gene, possibly because of a read error. Sequencing libraries for TCR beta were prepared with iRepertoire HTBI primers and Arm-PCR of CDR3 regions. TCRdb analysed the multiplex PCR reads with MiXCR anew, one entry per CDR3 protein. Of around 420,000 distinct CDR3 sequences in the sample, 15% are singletons; the top ten hold over 7%. These records were also assigned to another study, of T cells in Graves' hyperthyroidism and ophthalmopathy.

The specimen comprised peripheral blood mononuclear cells (PBMCs), sampled at new diagnosis, from a patient treated with antithyroid drugs. The genes are TRBV28 and TRBJ2-6, with a weak D call TRBD1 (5 bases). This TCR was sampled from a woman aged 40 to 50 with Graves disease. In DNA form, the CDR3 reads TGTGCCAGCAGTTTAACAGCTGGGGCCAACGTCCCGACTTTC. It codes for CASSLTAGANVPTF.